This T cell receptor (beta chain) was sequenced during a study of cytomegalovirus exposure and HLA in healthy donors. Germline assignment: CDR1 SGHNT and CDR2 YYREEE (reference sequence). This CDR3 contains 16 residues. The PCR made use of 60 Vbeta and 13 Jbeta primers. Using immunoSEQ multiplex PCR, the repertoire was profiled, and TCRdb retains in-frame clones only, with some absent. The table lists around 100,000 clones, around 62% of them singletons, with approximately 3.8% in the top ten. Details on this clone: The junction does not match germline at one end; this may be a read error.

The source of this sequence is a man under 40 in good health and CMV-seropositive. V and J are TRBV5-4 and TRBJ1-1, with 8 bases fitting TRBD1. What was sequenced was PBMCs. CDR3 coding DNA: TGTGCCAGCAGCCCGACAGGGGCGGGGGGGAACACTGAGGCTTTCTTT. This codes for CASSPTGAGGNTEAFF.